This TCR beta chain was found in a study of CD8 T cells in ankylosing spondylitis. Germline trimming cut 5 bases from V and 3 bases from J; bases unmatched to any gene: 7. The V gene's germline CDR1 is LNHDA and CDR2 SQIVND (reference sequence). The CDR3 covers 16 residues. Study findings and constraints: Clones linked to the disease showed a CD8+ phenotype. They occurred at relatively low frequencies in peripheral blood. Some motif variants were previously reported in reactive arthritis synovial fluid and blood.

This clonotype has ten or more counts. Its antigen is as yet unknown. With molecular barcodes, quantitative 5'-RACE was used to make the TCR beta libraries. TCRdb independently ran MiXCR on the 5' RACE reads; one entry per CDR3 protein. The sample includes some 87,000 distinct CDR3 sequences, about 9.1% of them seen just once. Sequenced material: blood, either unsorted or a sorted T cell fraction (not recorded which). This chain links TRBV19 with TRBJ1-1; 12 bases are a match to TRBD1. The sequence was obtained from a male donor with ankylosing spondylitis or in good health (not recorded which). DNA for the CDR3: TGTGCCAGTAGTTTCTGGGACAGGGGGCTTGACACTGAAGCTTTCTTT. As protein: CASSFWDRGLDTEAFF.